This is a list of T cell receptor beta chains from one sample in a study of blood T cell repertoires in COVID-19. The method was immunoSEQ multiplex PCR; TCRdb's version includes in-frame clones alone and lacks a portion of them. The sample yields about 250,000 clones, 84% seen once. Sequencing was performed on peripheral blood. These receptors all stem from a man in his fifties with acute or convalescent COVID-19. The conserved cysteine and the conserved F or W are not part of the CDR3 here. Fields, in order: V gene, J gene, CDR3 protein.

V: TRBV27; J: TRBJ2-7; CDR3: ASSLGRLHEQY
V: TRBV15; J: TRBJ2-5; CDR3: ATSRDRGQETQY
V: TRBV18; J: TRBJ2-7; CDR3: ASSPFGTGSYEQY
V: TRBV27; J: TRBJ2-5; CDR3: ASRTGTGFGQY
V: TRBV19; J: TRBJ2-2; CDR3: ASSDPVADTGELF
V: TRBV19; J: TRBJ2-4; CDR3: ASSTQGLAKNIQY
V: TRBV11-3; J: TRBJ2-2; CDR3: ASGGRVTGELF
V: TRBV10-3; J: TRBJ2-1; CDR3: AIASLSSGSDEQF
V: TRBV7-2; J: TRBJ1-5; CDR3: ASSLVTGTYEPQH
V: TRBV6-5; J: TRBJ1-5; CDR3: ASSQTGGDQPQH
V: TRBV11-2; J: TRBJ2-7; CDR3: ASSLETGTGGGYEQY
V: TRBV19; J: TRBJ1-2; CDR3: ASSDPRGGNYGYT